This T cell receptor beta chain comes out of a study of T-cell reconstitution after alpha-beta-depleted transplantation in children. Study observations and caveats: After transplant, high TCRbeta diversity at day 60 in some patients arose from surviving recipient T cells and thymic progenitors.

Unique molecular identifiers were incorporated during preparation of the TCRbeta library. In TCRdb, the PCR reads were re-called with MiXCR into one record per CDR3 protein. The sample consists of approximately 170,000 distinct CDR3 sequences, approximately 12% of them appearing once. This clonotype showed up many times. Its cognate antigen is unknown. This clonotype was sampled from a boy between 2 and 15 years old with acute myeloid leukemia, due to receive a stem cell transplant. The source was PBMCs, collected before TCRalphabeta/CD19-depleted stem cell transplant.

The CDR3 DNA reads TGTGCCAGCAGCCCCAGCGGGGCGTTGAACACTGAAGCTTTCTTT. It translates to CASSPSGALNTEAFF. The chain employs TRBV14 and TRBJ1-1, with a possible D match to TRBD1 (5 bases). The CDR3 consists of 15 residues. Looked up from germline, CDR1 is SGHDN and CDR2 is FVKESK. Trimming removed 4 bases at V and 0 bases at J, with 12 bases between. Using reference TRBV14 and TRBJ1-1 for the parts outside the CDR3, the full variable domain is EAGVTQFPSHSVIEKGQTVTLRCDPISGHDNLYWYRRVMGKEIKFLLHFVKESKQDESGMPNNRFLAERTGGTYSTLKVQPAELEDSGVYFCASSPSGALNTEAFFGQGTRLTVV.